The 25 T cell receptor beta chains reported below all come from one sample, sequenced in a study of metastatic and nonmetastatic thyroid tumors. MiXCR reprocessed the PCR reads for TCRdb. The profile shows 9,500 to 14,000 clones, around 25% of them singletons. Thyroid surgery was preceded by no treatment in any patient. The sample was adjacent normal tissue. Source of these receptors: a male donor with papillary thyroid cancer or a benign thyroid nodule (not recorded which). Some clones in this sample may be carry-over from other donors' samples.

This rearrangement joins TRBV3-1 to TRBJ1-3, with TRBD1 as a possible D gene (6 bases). Germline CDR1 and CDR2: LGHDT and YNNKEL (reference sequence). CDR3 length: 16 amino acids. V gave up 0 bases and J gave up 3 bases, with 12 bases separating them. CDR3 loop: CASSQDLQGNGNTIYF. CDR3 nucleotide sequence: TGTGCCAGCAGCCAAGATCTACAGGGAAATGGAAACACCATATATTTT.

CDR3 bases: TGCGCCAGCAGCTTAGGTGATGGCGTCGAAGCTTTCTTT. This gives the protein CASSLGDGVEAFF. The chain joins TRBV5-1 to TRBJ1-1; D remains ambiguous. The CDR3 covers 13 residues. The germline CDR1 and CDR2 sequences are SGHRS and YFSETQ. V gave up 2 bases and J gave up 8 bases, with 13 bases separating them.

The sample holds a few counts of this clone. This chain joins TRBV6-2 or TRBV6-3 and TRBJ1-3; the D is unclear. The V end was cut by 0 bases, the J end by 0 bases, with 9 bases between. From germline, CDR1 is MNHEY and CDR2 SVGEGT. The CDR3 covers 16 residues. The CDR3 protein is CASSYSRTGSGNTIYF. Here the CDR3 DNA reads TGTGCCAGCAGTTACTCTCGGACGGGCTCTGGAAACACCATATATTTT.

This clone was seen a few times. V and J are TRBV6-2 or TRBV6-3 and TRBJ2-1; 12 bases line up with TRBD2. The trim removed 6 bases at V and 3 bases at J, leaving 6 bases unmatched. From germline, CDR1 is MNHEY and CDR2 SVGEGT. There are 16 residues in the CDR3. CDR3 in amino acids: CASSLLLAGGYNEQFF. The CDR3 DNA sequence: TGTGCCAGCAGCCTTTTACTAGCGGGAGGCTACAATGAGCAGTTCTTC.

This clone was detected ten times or more. The chain carries TRBV3-1 and TRBJ2-7; 7 bases line up with TRBD2. Trimming took 0 bases from V and 2 from J; bases not matched to a gene: 1. Per the germline V gene, CDR1 is LGHDT and CDR2 is YNNKEL (reference sequence). The CDR3 runs 14 residues. The CDR3 nucleotides read TGTGCCAGCAGCCAAGAGGGGACTACCTACGAGCAGTACTTC. Residues: CASSQEGTTYEQYF.

This clone came up a few times. The chain employs TRBV27 and TRBJ2-7, with 10 bases fitting TRBD2. The germline gives CDR1 MNHEY, CDR2 SMNVEV (reference sequence). V lost 6 bases, J lost 7 bases, and 9 bases stayed unmatched. This CDR3 is 14 amino acids long. In DNA form, the CDR3 reads TGTGCCAGCAGCCCGCTAGCGGGAGCTTATGAGCAGTACTTC. Amino acids: CASSPLAGAYEQYF.

This clone was detected a few times. The chain couples TRBV6-1 to TRBJ1-1; no clear D. The V gene lost 9 bases and the J gene lost 5 bases, with 19 bases spanning the gap. The CDR3 has 14 residues. In germline, CDR1 is MNHNS, CDR2 SASEGT. This CDR3 reads CASRRLGLRTEAFF. CDR3 bases: TGTGCCAGTCGCCGGTTAGGGTTAAGGACTGAAGCTTTCTTT.

The rearrangement uses TRBV5-1 and TRBJ1-5; D unresolved. The CDR3 contains 12 residues. Trimming stripped 7 bases from V and 4 bases from J, with 9 bases between. The germline V gene has CDR1 SGHRS and CDR2 YFSETQ. DNA for the CDR3: TGCGCCAGCTTGGCGGATAATCAGCCCCAGCATTTT. It translates to CASLADNQPQHF.

The genes are TRBV7-8 and TRBJ1-1, with a possible D match to TRBD1 (6 bases). The CDR3 has 13 residues. V lost 1 base to trimming and J lost 10 bases, with 13 bases between them. Germline V gives CDR1 SGHVS, CDR2 FQNEAQ. CDR3 amino acids: CASSLGAGVRAFF. For the CDR3, the DNA is TGTGCCAGCAGCTTAGGGGCAGGGGTTAGAGCTTTCTTT. The variable domain in full, with the rest retrieved from reference TRBV7-8 and TRBJ1-1, is GAGVSQSPRYKVAKRGQDVALRCDPISGHVSLFWYQQALGQGPEFLTYFQNEAQLDKSGLPSDRFFAERPEGSVSTLKIQRTQQEDSAVYLCASSLGAGVRAFFGQGTRLTVV.

This chain links TRBV20-1 with TRBJ2-7, with D uncertain. V was cut by 5 bases and J by 1 base, with 18 bases left in between. This CDR3 has 15 amino acids. CDR1 and CDR2 (germline): DFQATT, SNEGSKA (reference sequence). Here the CDR3 DNA reads TGCAGTGCTGGCCCATCGGATCGACGGTCCTACGAGCAGTACTTC. Translated: CSAGPSDRRSYEQYF.

The table lists this clone with a few counts. V gene TRBV30 combines with J gene TRBJ1-3; D not certain. Trimming removed 0 bases from V and 3 bases from J, with 6 bases in between. The CDR3 has 13 amino acids. Per germline, CDR1 GTSNPN and CDR2 SVGIG (reference sequence). CDR3 in amino acids: CAWSVGGGNTIYF. The CDR3 nucleotides read TGTGCCTGGAGTGTCGGCGGTGGAAACACCATATATTTT.

This chain connects TRBV11-2 to TRBJ1-2; 8 bases map to TRBD1. V shed 4 bases and J 8 bases; nucleotides not matched to a gene: 6. CDR3 size: 13 residues. The germline V gene has CDR1 SGHAT and CDR2 FQNNGV. This CDR3 reads CASSSVDRVGYTF. DNA of the CDR3: TGTGCCAGCAGCTCTGTGGACAGGGTCGGCTACACCTTC. Full variable domain (missing parts from reference TRBV11-2 and TRBJ1-2): EAGVAQSPRYKIIEKRQSVAFWCNPISGHATLYWYQQILGQGPKLLIQFQNNGVVDDSQLPKDRFSAERLKGVDSTLKIQPAKLEDSAVYLCASSSVDRVGYTFGSGTRLTVV.

The V call is TRBV7-3, the J call TRBJ2-1; 8 bases are shared with TRBD2. V was pared by 5 bases and J by 15 bases, with 12 bases of the junction left unmatched. The CDR3 is made up of 13 amino acids. From germline, CDR1 is SGHTA and CDR2 FQGTGA. CDR3 residues: CASSAPRGGAAFF. As DNA, the CDR3 is TGTGCCAGCAGCGCACCCCGGGGGGGGGCGGCGTTCTTC.

The rearrangement joins TRBV28 to TRBJ2-1; 10 nucleotides agree with TRBD2. Germline assignment: CDR1 MDHEN and CDR2 SYDVKM. J was trimmed by 7 bases and V by 7 bases; bases with no gene match: 7. The CDR3 loop spans 14 amino acids. As DNA, the CDR3 is TGTGCCAGCATTCAAGCTAGCGGGAGAAATGAGCAGTTCTTC. Translating it yields CASIQASGRNEQFF.

This rearrangement joins TRBV19 to TRBJ2-7; D uncertain. This CDR3 region has 12 residues. Germline CDR1 and CDR2: LNHDA and SQIVND (reference sequence). Trimming pared 6 bases from V and 6 bases from J, leaving 12 bases between. Here the CDR3 DNA reads TGTGCCAGTAGCGGCGCCTCTACCGAGCAGTACTTC. Protein: CASSGASTEQYF. Variable domain in full (rest from reference TRBV19 and TRBJ2-7): DGGITQSPKYLFRKEGQNVTLSCEQNLNHDAMYWYRQDPGQGLRLIYYSQIVNDFQKGDIAEGYSVSREKKESFPLTVTSAQKNPTAFYLCASSGASTEQYFGPGTRLTVT.

The chain links TRBV7-2 to TRBJ1-2; tentative D call: TRBD1 (6 bases). V lost 1 base and J 4 bases, leaving 10 bases between the germline ends. Germline values: CDR1 SGHTA, CDR2 FQGNSA. This CDR3 contains 14 residues. CDR3 in DNA: TGTGCCAGCAGCTTAGACAGGGACGGCTATGGCTACACCTTC. Its protein product is CASSLDRDGYGYTF. Full variable domain (outside the CDR3, taken from reference TRBV7-2 and TRBJ1-2): GAGVSQSPSNKVTEKGKDVELRCDPISGHTALYWYRQSLGQGLEFLIYFQGNSAPDKSGLPSDRFSAERTGGSVSTLTIQRTQQEDSAVYLCASSLDRDGYGYTFGSGTRLTVV.

The J gene is TRBJ1-2, the V gene TRBV6-5; 7 bases are shared with TRBD1. The V segment lost 3 bases and the J segment 9 bases; nucleotides outside the gene matches: 4. The CDR3 extends over 12 amino acids. The germline CDR1 and CDR2 sequences are MNHEY and SVGAGI. The CDR3 DNA follows: TGTGCCAGCAGTTATGACAGGGCGAGCTACACCTTC. Amino acids: CASSYDRASYTF.

This clone is judged medium-sized. The J gene is TRBJ2-3, the V gene TRBV2; the D gene is possibly TRBD2 (5 bases). Looked up from germline, CDR1 is SNHLY and CDR2 is FYNNEI. The V gene lost 7 bases and the J gene lost 2 bases, with 13 bases spanning the gap. The CDR3 runs 14 residues. This CDR3 is CASIRLQNTDTQYF. CDR3 in DNA: TGTGCCAGCATCCGACTACAAAACACAGATACGCAGTATTTT.

This clone showed up just once. This rearrangement joins TRBV20-1 to TRBJ2-1; D call uncertain. CDR3 length: 15 amino acids. Germline values: CDR1 DFQATT, CDR2 SNEGSKA (reference sequence). Trimming removed 4 bases at V and 0 bases at J, with 13 bases between. The CDR3 reads CSAMGPRHSYNEQFF. In DNA form, the CDR3 reads TGCAGTGCTATGGGCCCCCGGCACTCCTACAATGAGCAGTTCTTC.

The gene calls are TRBV20-1 and TRBJ2-5; no definite D call. This CDR3 comprises 15 residues. Germline lookup yields CDR1 DFQATT and CDR2 SNEGSKA (reference sequence). Trimming took off 0 bases at V and 1 base at J, with 12 bases between the two ends. For the CDR3, the DNA is TGCAGTGCTAGAGATGAAGGGTACTCCCAAGAGACCCAGTACTTC. The encoded protein is CSARDEGYSQETQYF.

This clone was counted a few times. The V and J genes are TRBV24-1 and TRBJ1-5; D gene uncertain. Per the germline V gene, CDR1 is KGHDR and CDR2 is SFDVKD. V was shortened by 4 bases and J by 0 bases, with 15 bases between the two germline ends. This CDR3 spans 17 amino acids. The CDR3 DNA reads TGTGCCACCAGTGAATCCTCGGGCCTGTATAGCAATCAGCCCCAGCATTTT. Translating it yields CATSESSGLYSNQPQHF.

In its sample, this clone was seen a few times. At one of its ends the junction is not consistent with the germline gene, which may arise from a read error. The chain combines TRBV27 with TRBJ2-7, with D possibly TRBD2 on 6 matching bases. Germline CDR1 and CDR2: MNHEY and SMNVEV (reference sequence). The CDR3 length is 15 residues. The CDR3 region is CASRPGTERSYGQYF. The CDR3 coding sequence is TGTGCCAGCCGGCCGGGGACTGAACGCTCCTACGGGCAGTACTTC.

This chain connects TRBV5-1 to TRBJ1-1; D is uncertain. V was cut by 0 bases and J by 10 bases, with 25 bases left in between. The germline CDR1 and CDR2 sequences are SGHRS and YFSETQ. CDR3 length: 17 residues. The CDR3 nucleotides read TGCGCCAGCAGCTTGGAAAATCTCAGGACGGACTCTGAAGCAGCTTTCTTT. Translation: CASSLENLRTDSEAAFF.

The J gene is TRBJ1-2, the V gene TRBV29-1; 8 bases align to TRBD1. CDR1 and CDR2 (germline): SQVTM, ANQGSEA. V was pared by 6 bases and J by 6 bases, with 12 bases of the junction left unmatched. The CDR3 covers 14 residues. CDR3 in DNA: TGCAGCGTAGAAAATGGACAGGGTTATGATGGCTACACCTTC. Translating gives CSVENGQGYDGYTF.

V usage is TRBV19 and J usage is TRBJ2-5; D ambiguous. The CDR3 is 13 amino acids. Trimming removed 1 base from V and 5 bases from J, with 8 bases in between. CDR1 LNHDA and CDR2 SQIVND come from the germline V gene (reference sequence). The chain's CDR3 is CASSIGVGETQYF. In nucleotides, the CDR3 is TGTGCCAGTAGTATAGGGGTTGGGGAGACCCAGTACTTC.